Presented here are 20 T cell receptor beta chains from one specimen sequenced in a study of cytomegalovirus exposure and HLA in healthy donors. The study ran its PCR with 60 Vbeta and 13 Jbeta primers. Assay used: immunoSEQ multiplex PCR; TCRdb lists only in-frame clones, some missing. The sample records tens of thousands of clones, about 72% being singletons. Sample: PBMCs. The receptors shown here come from a man in his forties in good health and CMV-seropositive.

The chain joins TRBV5-1 to TRBJ2-2; the match to TRBD1 covers 8 bases. With V trimmed by 0 bases and J by 0 bases, 4 bases remained unmatched. The CDR3 contains 17 residues. CDR1 SGHRS and CDR2 YFSETQ come from the germline V gene. The CDR3 nucleotides read TGCGCCAGCAGCTTGGGGCTGGACAGGGCGAACACCGGGGAGCTGTTTTTT. Protein: CASSLGLDRANTGELFF.

This clone has just one count. CDR3 coding DNA: TGTGCCAGCGCTGAGTTACCCGACAGGACCTACGAGCAGTACTTC. Amino acid sequence: CASAELPDRTYEQYF. The V gene is TRBV7-2, the J gene TRBJ2-7; D possibly corresponds to TRBD1 (6 bases). The CDR3 spans 15 residues. The germline V gene has CDR1 SGHTA and CDR2 FQGNSA. With 8 bases removed from V and 2 bases from J, the gap between germline ends came to 19 bases.

The chain has TRBV5-1 and TRBJ2-7; the D gene is possibly TRBD1 (6 bases). Trimming shortened V by 4 bases and J by 6 bases, and 20 bases separated the two germline ends. Germline values: CDR1 SGHRS, CDR2 YFSETQ. CDR3 size: 15 residues. CDR3 in amino acids: CASSPVSGAKGEQYF. The CDR3 DNA is TGCGCCAGCAGCCCGGTGTCAGGGGCAAAAGGCGAGCAGTACTTC.

CDR3 sequence reads: CASSSRSGNTIYF. In DNA form, the CDR3 reads TGTGCCAGCAGCTCCCGCTCTGGAAACACCATATATTTT. V gene TRBV11-3 combines with J gene TRBJ1-3; D is unresolved. Germline loops: CDR1 SGHNT, CDR2 YENEEA. This CDR3 has 13 residues. The germline V and J ends were trimmed by 4 bases and 0 bases, with 4 bases remaining between them.

The chain links TRBV7-2 to TRBJ1-1; 7 nucleotides agree with TRBD1. With V trimmed by 4 bases and J by 0 bases, 2 bases remained unmatched. The germline V gene has CDR1 SGHTA and CDR2 FQGNSA. The CDR3 runs 14 residues. The CDR3 region has the DNA TGTGCCAGCAGCTCGGGACAGATGAACACTGAAGCTTTCTTT. Translating it yields CASSSGQMNTEAFF.

CDR3: CASRGTGKDYGYTF. CDR3 bases: TGTGCCAGCAGGGGGACAGGGAAGGACTATGGCTACACCTTC. This chain joins TRBV5-4 and TRBJ1-2; 9 nucleotides line up with TRBD1. Germline V gene data show CDR1 as SGHNT and CDR2 as YYREEE (reference sequence). The CDR3 consists of 14 residues. The junction had 5 bases not matched to a gene; V was cut back by 5 bases and J by 3 bases.

The chain links TRBV5-4 to TRBJ2-1, with TRBD2 matching over 7 bases. Unmatched junction bases numbered 12, after V lost 6 bases and J lost 6 bases. The CDR3 is 15 amino acids. Germline assignment: CDR1 SGHNT and CDR2 YYREEE (reference sequence). The chain's CDR3 is CASNTYGGFVNEQFF. The CDR3 DNA is TGTGCCAGCAACACGTACGGGGGGTTCGTCAATGAGCAGTTCTTC. The whole variable domain, filled in from reference TRBV5-4 and TRBJ2-1, reads ETGVTQSPTHLIKTRGQQVTLRCSSQSGHNTVSWYQQALGQGPQFIFQYYREEENGRGNFPPRFSGLQFPNYSSELNVNALELDDSALYLCASNTYGGFVNEQFFGPGTRLTVL.

This chain connects TRBV19 to TRBJ1-1; 9 nucleotides match TRBD1. The germline V gene has CDR1 LNHDA and CDR2 SQIVND (reference sequence). This CDR3 contains 15 residues. After removal of 6 bases from V and 4 bases from J, the junction contained 9 bases not matched to a gene. Written as DNA, the CDR3 is TGTGCCAGTAGGGGTCGACAGGGGGGACCCACTGAAGCTTTCTTT. Residues: CASRGRQGGPTEAFF.

The chain's CDR3 is CAISESENQPQHF. For the CDR3, the DNA is TGTGCCATCAGTGAGTCAGAGAATCAGCCCCAGCATTTT. V usage is TRBV10-3 and J usage is TRBJ1-5, with no clear D. Trimming stripped 0 bases from V and 4 bases from J, with 4 bases between. CDR3 length: 13 residues. CDR1 ENHRY and CDR2 SYGVKD come from the germline V gene.

The chain uses TRBV28 and TRBJ1-5, with D possibly matching TRBD1 (6 bases). The length of the CDR3 is 15 residues. Trimming removed 6 bases at V and 4 bases at J, with 16 bases between. CDR1 is MDHEN and CDR2 is SYDVKM in the germline V gene. The CDR3 region is CASSPSGERNQPQHF. Written as DNA, the CDR3 is TGTGCCAGCAGCCCCTCAGGGGAAAGGAATCAGCCCCAGCATTTT.

J is TRBJ1-1 and V is TRBV7-9; D is uncertain. In germline, CDR1 is SEHNR, CDR2 FQNEAQ (reference sequence). The CDR3 extends over 13 amino acids. The ends were cut back, 5 bases at V and 3 bases at J, with 10 bases in the middle. CDR3 sequence: CASSRDMDTEAFF. The CDR3 bases are TGTGCCAGCAGCCGAGACATGGACACTGAAGCTTTCTTT.

This clone came up a few times. The rearrangement links TRBV19 to TRBJ1-5, with a weak D call TRBD1 (5 bases). V lost 5 bases and J lost 1, with 9 bases in between. This CDR3 has 14 residues. Germline V gene data show CDR1 as LNHDA and CDR2 as SQIVND (reference sequence). This chain's CDR3 is CASSPGYSNQPQHF. DNA for the CDR3: TGTGCCAGTAGTCCAGGGTACAGCAATCAGCCCCAGCATTTT. Together with reference TRBV19 and TRBJ1-5, the CDR3 gives the full variable domain: DGGITQSPKYLFRKEGQNVTLSCEQNLNHDAMYWYRQDPGQGLRLIYYSQIVNDFQKGDIAEGYSVSREKKESFPLTVTSAQKNPTAFYLCASSPGYSNQPQHFGDGTRLSIL.

The table lists this clone with a few counts. V usage is TRBV4-3 and J usage is TRBJ2-7; D ambiguous. Germline loops: CDR1 LGHNA, CDR2 YSLEER. The CDR3 loop spans 13 amino acids. V lost 0 bases, J lost 5 bases, and 8 bases lay in between. This CDR3 reads CASSQEVRHEQYF. The CDR3 DNA reads TGCGCCAGCAGCCAAGAAGTGCGTCACGAGCAGTACTTC.

A few counts support this clone. The chain links TRBV30 to TRBJ2-2, with D tentatively TRBD2 (5 bases). V was trimmed by 1 base and J by 6 bases, leaving 15 bases between them. Germline lookup yields CDR1 GTSNPN and CDR2 SVGIG (reference sequence). The CDR3 is 15 amino acids. The CDR3 DNA is TGTGCCTGGAGTGATCGTCGGGGTTTTGCCGGGGAGCTGTTTTTT. It specifies CAWSDRRGFAGELFF.

In this sample, this clone turned up a few times. The chain combines TRBV7-9 with TRBJ1-2; possible D gene TRBD1, 5 bases. Germline V lookup: CDR1 SEHNR, CDR2 FQNEAQ (reference sequence). The CDR3 totals 16 residues. V gave up 2 bases and J gave up 1 base, with 14 bases separating them. The CDR3 bases are TGTGCCAGCAGCTTATTTAGGGGCCCCTTTAACTATGGCTACACCTTC. Translated, it gives CASSLFRGPFNYGYTF.

The chain recombines TRBV5-6 with TRBJ1-1, with TRBD1 matching over 7 bases. CDR3 length: 17 amino acids. V lost 4 bases and J lost 0; bases outside the gene matches: 12. Germline V CDR1 and CDR2: SGHDT, YYEEEE. The CDR3 region has the DNA TGTGCCAGCAGCCCACGACCGGACAGGTTCATGAACACTGAAGCTTTCTTT. Amino acid sequence: CASSPRPDRFMNTEAFF.

This clone was seen more than once but under ten times. CDR3 amino acids: CASSLGLIVSSYNEQFF. The CDR3 region has the DNA TGCGCCAGCAGCTTGGGCCTGATCGTTAGCTCCTACAATGAGCAGTTCTTC. The chain is built from TRBV5-1 and TRBJ2-1; D remains unclear. This CDR3 is built from 17 residues. Germline lookup yields CDR1 SGHRS and CDR2 YFSETQ. Trimming removed 0 bases from V and 0 bases from J, with 13 bases in between.

This chain joins TRBV27 and TRBJ2-3; no definite D call. This CDR3 is built from 16 residues. The V gene lost 0 bases and the J gene lost 1 base, with 11 bases spanning the gap. Germline V gene lookup returns CDR1 MNHEY and CDR2 SMNVEV (reference sequence). This CDR3 is CASSLSIALGTDTQYF. The CDR3 DNA sequence: TGTGCCAGCAGTTTATCGATTGCGCTGGGCACAGATACGCAGTATTTT.

The CDR3 loop reads CASRPPGQGISPLHF. The CDR3 DNA sequence: TGTGCCAGCAGACCCCCGGGACAGGGAATTTCACCCCTCCACTTT. The V call is TRBV2, the J call TRBJ1-6, with 9 bases fitting TRBD1. The V and J ends lost 6 bases and 9 bases, in that order; junction bases with no gene match: 9. This CDR3 has 15 amino acids. Germline lookup yields CDR1 SNHLY and CDR2 FYNNEI.

V usage is TRBV4-1 and J usage is TRBJ2-3; 11 nucleotides match TRBD2. The junction had 6 bases not matched to a gene; V was cut back by 5 bases and J by 2 bases. CDR1 and CDR2 (germline): MGHRA, YSYEKL. The CDR3 is 16 residues long. CDR3 sequence: CASSDTSGGLTDTQYF. The CDR3 region has the DNA TGCGCCAGCAGCGATACTAGCGGGGGCCTCACAGATACGCAGTATTTT.